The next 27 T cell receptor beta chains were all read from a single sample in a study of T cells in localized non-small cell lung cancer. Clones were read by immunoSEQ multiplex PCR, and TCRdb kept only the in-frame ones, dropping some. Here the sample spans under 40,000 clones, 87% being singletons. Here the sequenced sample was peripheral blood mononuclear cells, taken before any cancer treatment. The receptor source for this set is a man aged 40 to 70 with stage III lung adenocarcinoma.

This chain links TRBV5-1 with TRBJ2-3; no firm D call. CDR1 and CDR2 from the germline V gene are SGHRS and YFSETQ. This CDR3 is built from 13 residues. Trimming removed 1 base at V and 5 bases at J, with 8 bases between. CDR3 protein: CASSLIREDTQYF. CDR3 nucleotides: TGCGCCAGCAGCTTGATTCGAGAAGATACGCAGTATTTT.

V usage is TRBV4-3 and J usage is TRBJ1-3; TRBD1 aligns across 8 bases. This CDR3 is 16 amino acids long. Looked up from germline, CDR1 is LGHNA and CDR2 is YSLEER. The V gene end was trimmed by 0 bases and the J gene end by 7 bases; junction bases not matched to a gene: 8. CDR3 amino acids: CASSQERQGYWNTIYF. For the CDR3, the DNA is TGCGCCAGCAGCCAAGAAAGACAGGGGTATTGGAACACCATATATTTT.

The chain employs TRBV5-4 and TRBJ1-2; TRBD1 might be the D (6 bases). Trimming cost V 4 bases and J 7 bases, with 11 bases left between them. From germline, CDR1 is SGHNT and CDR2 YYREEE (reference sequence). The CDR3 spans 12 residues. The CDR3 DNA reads TGTGCCAGCAGCGCGCACAGGGTTGGCTACACCTTC. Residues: CASSAHRVGYTF.

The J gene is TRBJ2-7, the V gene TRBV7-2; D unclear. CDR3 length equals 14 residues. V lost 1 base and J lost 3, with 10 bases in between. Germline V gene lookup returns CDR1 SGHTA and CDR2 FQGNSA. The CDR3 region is CASSLGARRYEQYF. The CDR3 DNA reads TGTGCCAGCAGCTTAGGGGCCAGGCGCTACGAGCAGTACTTC.

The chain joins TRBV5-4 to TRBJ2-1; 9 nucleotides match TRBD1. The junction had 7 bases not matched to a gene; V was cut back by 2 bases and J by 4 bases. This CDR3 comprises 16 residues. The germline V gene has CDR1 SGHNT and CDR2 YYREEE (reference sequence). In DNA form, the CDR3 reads TGTGCCAGCAGCTTTACAGGGGGCGTAGATTACAATGAGCAGTTCTTC. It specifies CASSFTGGVDYNEQFF.

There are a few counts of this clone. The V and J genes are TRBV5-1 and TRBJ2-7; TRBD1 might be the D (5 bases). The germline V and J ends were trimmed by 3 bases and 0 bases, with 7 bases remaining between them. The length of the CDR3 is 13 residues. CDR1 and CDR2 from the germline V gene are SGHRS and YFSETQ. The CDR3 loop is CASSSDSSYEQYF. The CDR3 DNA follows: TGCGCCAGCAGCTCCGACAGCTCCTACGAGCAGTACTTC.

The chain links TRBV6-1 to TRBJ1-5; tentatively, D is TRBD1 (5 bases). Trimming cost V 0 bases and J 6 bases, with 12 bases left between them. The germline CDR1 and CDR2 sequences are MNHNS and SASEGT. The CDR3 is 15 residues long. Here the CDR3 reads CASSEAGGDRQPQHF. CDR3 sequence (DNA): TGTGCCAGCAGTGAAGCGGGGGGGGACCGTCAGCCCCAGCATTTT.

CDR3 sequence: CASSPDRVTSNQPQHF. In DNA, the CDR3 is TGTGCCAGCTCACCAGACAGGGTAACGAGCAATCAGCCCCAGCATTTT. The gene calls are TRBV18 and TRBJ1-5, with 7 nucleotides matching TRBD1. Germline lookup yields CDR1 KGHSH and CDR2 LQKENI. The CDR3 totals 16 residues. V shed 2 bases, J shed 1 base, and the junction held 5 bases outside the gene matches.

The chain's CDR3 is CASSVGGAGVSLGGYTF. In nucleotides, the CDR3 is TGTGCCAGCAGTGTAGGAGGGGCTGGGGTTTCCTTGGGAGGCTACACCTTC. The chain has TRBV6-1 and TRBJ1-2, with D perhaps TRBD1 (5 bases). The CDR3 length is 17 residues. V shed 4 bases and J shed 8 bases, with 26 bases lying between them. The germline V gene encodes CDR1 MNHNS and CDR2 SASEGT.

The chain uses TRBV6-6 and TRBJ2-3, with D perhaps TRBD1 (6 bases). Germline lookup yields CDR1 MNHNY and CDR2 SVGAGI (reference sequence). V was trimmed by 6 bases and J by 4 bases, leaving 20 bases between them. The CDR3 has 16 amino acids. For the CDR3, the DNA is TGTGCCAGCAGCCAGCCTCCAGGGGATCCCGCAGATACGCAGTATTTT. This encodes CASSQPPGDPADTQYF.

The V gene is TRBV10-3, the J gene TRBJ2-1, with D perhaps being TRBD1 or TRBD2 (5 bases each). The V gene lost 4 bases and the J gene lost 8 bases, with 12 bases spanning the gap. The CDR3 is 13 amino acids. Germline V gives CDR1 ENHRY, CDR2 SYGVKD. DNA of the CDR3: TGTGCCATCAGTGGACAAGGGACCTATGAGCAGTTCTTC. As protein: CAISGQGTYEQFF.

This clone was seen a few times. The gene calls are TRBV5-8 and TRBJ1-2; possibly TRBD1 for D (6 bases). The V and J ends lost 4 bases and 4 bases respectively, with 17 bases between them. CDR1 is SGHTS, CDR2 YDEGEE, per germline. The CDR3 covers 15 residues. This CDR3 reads CASSRMGHQSYGYTF. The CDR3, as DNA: TGTGCCAGCAGCCGAATGGGACACCAGTCCTATGGCTACACCTTC.

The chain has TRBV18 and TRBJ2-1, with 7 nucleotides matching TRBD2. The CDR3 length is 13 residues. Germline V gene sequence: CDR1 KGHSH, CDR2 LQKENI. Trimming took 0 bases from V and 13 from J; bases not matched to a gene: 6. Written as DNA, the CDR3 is TGTGCCAGCTCACCACCGGGACTAACCCTCCAGTTCTTC. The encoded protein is CASSPPGLTLQFF.

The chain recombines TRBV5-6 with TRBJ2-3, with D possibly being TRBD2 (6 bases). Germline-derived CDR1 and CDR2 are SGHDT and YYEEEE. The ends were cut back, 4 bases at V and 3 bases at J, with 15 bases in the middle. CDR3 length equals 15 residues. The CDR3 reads CASSTGPGRTDTQYF. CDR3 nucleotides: TGTGCCAGCAGCACCGGCCCAGGGAGGACAGATACGCAGTATTTT.

CDR3 DNA: TGTGCCAGCAGCCAACGTTGGGACAGAGAATACGAGCAGTACTTC. Residues: CASSQRWDREYEQYF. This chain connects TRBV6-6 to TRBJ2-7; TRBD1 matches at 7 bases. The CDR3 loop spans 15 amino acids. The germline gives CDR1 MNHNY, CDR2 SVGAGI (reference sequence). V lost 6 bases and J lost 4; bases outside the gene matches: 12.

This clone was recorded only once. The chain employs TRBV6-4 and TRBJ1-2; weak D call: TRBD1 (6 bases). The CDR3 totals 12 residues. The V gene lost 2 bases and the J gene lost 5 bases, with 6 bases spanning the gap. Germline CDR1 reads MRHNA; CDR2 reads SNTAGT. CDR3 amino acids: CASSDQGYGYTF. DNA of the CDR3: TGTGCCAGCAGTGACCAGGGGTATGGCTACACCTTC.

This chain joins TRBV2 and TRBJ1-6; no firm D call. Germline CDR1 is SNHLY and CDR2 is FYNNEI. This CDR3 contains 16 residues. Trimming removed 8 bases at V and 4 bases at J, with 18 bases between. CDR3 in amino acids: CASSLEGKLYNSPLHF. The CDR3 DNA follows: TGTGCCAGCTCCCTGGAGGGCAAACTTTATAATTCACCCCTCCACTTT.

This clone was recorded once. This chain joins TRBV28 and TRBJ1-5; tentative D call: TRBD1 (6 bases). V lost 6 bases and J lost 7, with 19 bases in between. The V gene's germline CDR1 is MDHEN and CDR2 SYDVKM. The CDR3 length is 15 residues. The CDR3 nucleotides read TGTGCCAGCAGGAAAACGGGACACAGAGCCCAGCCCCAGCATTTT. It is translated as CASRKTGHRAQPQHF.

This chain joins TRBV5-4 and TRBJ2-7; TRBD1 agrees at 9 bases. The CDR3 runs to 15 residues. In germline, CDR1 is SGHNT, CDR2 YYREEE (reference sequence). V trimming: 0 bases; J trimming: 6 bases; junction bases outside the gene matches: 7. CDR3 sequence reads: CASSLVPGQGGEQYF. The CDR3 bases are TGTGCCAGCAGCTTGGTCCCGGGACAGGGCGGCGAGCAGTACTTC.

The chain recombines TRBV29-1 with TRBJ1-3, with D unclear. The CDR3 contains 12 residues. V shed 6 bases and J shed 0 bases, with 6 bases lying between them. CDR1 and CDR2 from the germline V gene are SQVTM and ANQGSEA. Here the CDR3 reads CSVRVSGNTIYF. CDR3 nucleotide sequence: TGCAGCGTAAGGGTCTCTGGAAACACCATATATTTT.

The CDR3 DNA sequence: TGTGCCAGCAGCTTGGCCGCCAGCGTTTCTTACGAGCAGTACTTC. This sequence encodes CASSLAASVSYEQYF. The chain recombines TRBV5-5 with TRBJ2-7, with D hard to call. V dropped 0 bases and J dropped 4 bases, with 14 bases sitting between them. The CDR3 is 15 amino acids. Looked up from germline, CDR1 is SGHKS and CDR2 is YYEKEE (reference sequence).

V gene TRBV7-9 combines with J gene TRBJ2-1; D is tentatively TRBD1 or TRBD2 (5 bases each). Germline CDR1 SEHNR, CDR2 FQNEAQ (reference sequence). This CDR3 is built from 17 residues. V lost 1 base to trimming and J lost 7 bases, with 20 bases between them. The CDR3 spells CASSLVQPTGPFNEQFF. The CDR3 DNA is TGTGCCAGCAGCTTAGTCCAGCCGACGGGACCTTTTAATGAGCAGTTCTTC. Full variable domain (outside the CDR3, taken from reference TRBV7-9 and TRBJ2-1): DTGVSQNPRHKITKRGQNVTFRCDPISEHNRLYWYRQTLGQGPEFLTYFQNEAQLEKSRLLSDRFSAERPKGSFSTLEIQRTEQGDSAMYLCASSLVQPTGPFNEQFFGPGTRLTVL.

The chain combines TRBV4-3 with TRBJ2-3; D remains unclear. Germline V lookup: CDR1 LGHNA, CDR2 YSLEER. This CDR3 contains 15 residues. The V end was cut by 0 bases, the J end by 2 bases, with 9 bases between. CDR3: CASSQDRWATDTQYF. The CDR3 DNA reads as TGCGCCAGCAGCCAAGACCGTTGGGCCACAGATACGCAGTATTTT.

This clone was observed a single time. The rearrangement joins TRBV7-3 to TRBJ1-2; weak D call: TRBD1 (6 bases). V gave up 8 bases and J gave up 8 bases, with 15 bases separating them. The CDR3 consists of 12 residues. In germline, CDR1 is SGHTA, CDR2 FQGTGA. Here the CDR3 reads CASGDRTKGYTF. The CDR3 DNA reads TGTGCCAGCGGAGACAGGACCAAAGGCTACACCTTC. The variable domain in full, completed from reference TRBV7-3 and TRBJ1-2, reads GAGVSQTPSNKVTEKGKYVELRCDPISGHTALYWYRQSLGQGPEFLIYFQGTGAADDSGLPNDRFFAVRPEGSVSTLKIQRTERGDSAVYLCASGDRTKGYTFGSGTRLTVV.

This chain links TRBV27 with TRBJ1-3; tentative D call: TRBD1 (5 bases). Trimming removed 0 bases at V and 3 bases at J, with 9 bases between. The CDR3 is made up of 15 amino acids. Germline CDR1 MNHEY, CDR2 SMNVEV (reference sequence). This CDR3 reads CASSLSSGVGNTIYF. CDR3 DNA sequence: TGTGCCAGCAGTTTATCTTCGGGGGTTGGAAACACCATATATTTT.

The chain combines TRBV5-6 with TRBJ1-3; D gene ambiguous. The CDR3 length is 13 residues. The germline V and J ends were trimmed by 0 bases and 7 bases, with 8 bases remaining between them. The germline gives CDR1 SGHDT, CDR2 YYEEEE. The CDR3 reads CASSLAYGNTIYF. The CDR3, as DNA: TGTGCCAGCAGCTTGGCATACGGGAACACCATATATTTT.

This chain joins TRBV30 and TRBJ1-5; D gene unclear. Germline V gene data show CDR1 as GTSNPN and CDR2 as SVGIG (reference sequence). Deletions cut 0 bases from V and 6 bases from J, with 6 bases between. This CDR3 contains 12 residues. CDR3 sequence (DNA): TGTGCCTGGAGTGTTTCGGGTCAGCCCCAGCATTTT. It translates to CAWSVSGQPQHF.